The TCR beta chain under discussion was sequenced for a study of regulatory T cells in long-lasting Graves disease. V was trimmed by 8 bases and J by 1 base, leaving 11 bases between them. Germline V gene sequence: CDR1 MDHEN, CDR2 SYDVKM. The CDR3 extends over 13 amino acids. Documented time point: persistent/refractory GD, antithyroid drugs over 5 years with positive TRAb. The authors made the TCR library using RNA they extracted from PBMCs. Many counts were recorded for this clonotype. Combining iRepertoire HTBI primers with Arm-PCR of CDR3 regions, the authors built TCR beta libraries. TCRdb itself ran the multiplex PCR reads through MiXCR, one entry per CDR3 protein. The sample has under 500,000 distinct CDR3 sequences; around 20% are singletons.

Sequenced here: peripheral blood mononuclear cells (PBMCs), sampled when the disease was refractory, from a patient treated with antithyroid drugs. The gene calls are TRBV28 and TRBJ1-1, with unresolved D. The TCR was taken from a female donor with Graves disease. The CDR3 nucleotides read TGTGCCAGCGCCCTTCCAGGGAACACTGAAGCTTTCTTT. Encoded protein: CASALPGNTEAFF.